One T cell receptor (beta chain) is described in this entry. It has no known antigen specificity. No clone much larger than this one lies a single base away; base qualities are absent. The source of the sample is a study of shared clonotypes between healthy human individuals (dated by TCRdb to the early 2020s). Background on the whole study: Three men and a couple of women, aged 18 to 49 years, made up the cohort. The study deeply sequenced blood TCR repertoires of 5 or 6 healthy adults to estimate repertoire size and the extent of clonotype sharing between individuals. To increase sequencing depth and limit assay-specific biases, TCR repertoire library preparation and sequencing were carried out by different laboratories using diverse techniques. For each donor, three plates each were used for CD4 naive and CD4 memory, two plates were used for CD8 naive, and one plate was used for CD8 memory. Between about 0.9 and 9 billion PBMCs per donor were obtained by leukapheresis.

Including the terminal cysteine and phenylalanine, the CDR3 comprises 13 residues. Only the CDR3 part of the read is kept: 39 bases, read in frame from the first base. From a lookup of the germline V gene (reference sequence), CDR1 and CDR2 are MNHEY and SMNVEV. Trimmed from V: 8 bases; trimmed from J: 2 bases; junction bases lacking a gene match: 5. Study-wide conclusions, independent of this receptor: Because the study included only a small number of donors, the genetic and exposure-history diversity represented was limited. Based on pairwise subsampling, the degree of clonotype sharing among donors was expected to be affected by sequencing depth. Incomplete sequencing was indicated by rarefaction of sorted-subset datasets, despite the large sequencing depth. Sharing across a handful of donors was observed for roughly 5% of naive CD4, 3% to 4% of naive CD8, roughly 2.3% of memory CD4, and around 0.4% of memory CD8 clonotypes. Compared with non-shared clonotypes, the clonotypes found in all four sorted-subset donors had higher generation probabilities. Naive subsets generally had larger estimated clonotype richness than memory subsets did. Only blood was sampled, and tissue TCR repertoires likely differ from those in blood.

Donors were healthy HIV-negative adults with no recently reported acute infections or vaccinations. Every donor was a Caucasian adult residing in Nashville, Tennessee, USA. Magnetic negative selection was used to enrich CD4+ T cells, after which naive cells were positively selected on CD45RA and the negative fraction became the memory subset. Blood was obtained by leukapheresis, after which PBMCs were separated by Ficoll-Histopaque density gradient centrifugation and cryopreserved in liquid nitrogen vapor phase. Analytical flow cytometry was used to check the purity and quantity of every magnetically sorted T cell population. Genomic DNA was isolated from every sorted fraction and measured by UV absorbance on a Nanodrop 2000c. Using the deep immunoSEQ assay, TCR CDR3 regions were amplified from genomic DNA by multiplex PCR. Extracted genomic DNA from each cell subset was spread evenly across all wells of several immunoSEQ 96-well plates, with each plate serving as a replicate. For sorted subsets, around 200 ng genomic DNA, equal to 25,000 to 35,000 T cell genomes, was loaded into each replicate PCR. The purified libraries were quantified using a Qubit 3.0 fluorometer, sized with a Bioanalyzer 2100, and then quantified again using the KAPA Library Quantification kit. Each immunoSEQ 96-well plate was sequenced on its own single-read 150-cycle Illumina NextSeq 550 flow cell. As for the authors' bioinformatics: Because the immunoSEQ output held only junctional sequences and lacked quality scores, the filtering could not match the filtering applied to full-length reads. To assign V/J genes and CDR3, sequences were annotated using PyIR, a Python wrapper for IgBLAST v1.9, with IMGT germline references. Reads were filtered out if the reads had weak V/J assignments (E-value above 1e-6), no CDR3, stop codons, out-of-frame junctions, or ambiguous translated residues. A V3J clonotype was defined by an identical inferred V gene, J gene, and CDR3 amino acid sequence. To compute the percentage overlap between repertoires, the number of shared unique clonotypes was divided by the size of the smaller repertoire. Richness of each repertoire was evaluated using RTK rarefaction, the Chao1 estimator, and Recon v2.1 estimates of unobserved clonotypes. Generation probabilities for all TCRbeta clonotypes obtained by the gDNA method from four donors were computed using OLGA. Drawn from immuneACCESS, this table holds only the in-frame rearrangements with V and J called that TCRdb kept. Clones are partly lost; checked studies trace under half to an unresolved V gene and leave the rest unexplained. That table is the source of V, J and clone size, and D and trimming were worked out from the DNA. This sample holds approximately 2,000,000 clones; less than 95% were observed only once. Jointly, the top ten make up more than 0.35% of the sample.

The receptor's source is a man between 18 and 35 years old in good health. Some clones in this sample may be carry-over from other donors' samples. The chain couples TRBV27 to TRBJ1-2; TRBD1 agrees with 7 junctional bases. The specimen sequenced was naive CD4+ T cells from PBMCs. The cell subset or site label corresponds to: CD45RA+ positively selected. The nucleotides are TGTGCCAGCTCTGGGACAGAAAACTATGGCTACACCTTC. Its coded protein is CASSGTENYGYTF.